These 27 T cell receptor beta chains came from one sample sequenced in a study of metastatic and nonmetastatic thyroid tumors. TCRdb redid the clone calls on the PCR reads using MiXCR. Of 15,000 to 20,000 clones in the sample, about 25% are singletons; the top ten hold about 10%. Every patient was untreated before thyroid surgery. Sequenced sample: adjacent normal tissue. The receptors come from a female donor with papillary thyroid cancer or a benign thyroid nodule (not recorded which). Some clones in this sample may be carry-over from other donors' samples.

Here the CDR3 DNA reads TGCAGTGCTCGTCCCGTGTTGGACTGGTCCCAAGAGACCCAGTACTTC. Its protein is CSARPVLDWSQETQYF. The chain uses TRBV20-1 and TRBJ2-5; a possible D gene is TRBD2 (5 bases). V was shortened by 5 bases and J by 1 base, with 20 bases between the two germline ends. CDR3 length: 16 residues. The germline V gene has CDR1 DFQATT and CDR2 SNEGSKA (reference sequence).

The chain employs TRBV6-6 and TRBJ2-7, with 8 bases lining up with TRBD1. This CDR3 has 16 residues. With V trimmed by 0 bases and J by 2 bases, 6 bases remained unmatched. The germline V gene has CDR1 MNHNY and CDR2 SVGAGI (reference sequence). CDR3 residues: CASSYSRLDRAYEQYF. The DNA of the CDR3 is TGTGCCAGCAGTTACTCGAGGTTGGACAGGGCCTACGAGCAGTACTTC.

This clone occurred a few times. The chain is built from TRBV20-1 and TRBJ2-7, with D perhaps TRBD1 or TRBD2 (6 bases each). CDR3 length: 14 residues. V shed 0 bases and J shed 3 bases, with 12 bases lying between them. CDR1 DFQATT and CDR2 SNEGSKA come from the germline V gene (reference sequence). The DNA of the CDR3 is TGCAGTGCTAGAGATTTAGGGGGGTACTACGAGCAGTACTTC. This sequence encodes CSARDLGGYYEQYF.

This clone was seen ten or more times. CDR3 residues: CASSERGGSSYEQYF. CDR3 coding DNA: TGTGCCAGCAGTGAACGAGGGGGTTCCTCCTACGAGCAGTACTTC. The chain uses TRBV6-1 and TRBJ2-7, with a tentative D call TRBD1 (6 bases). Germline CDR1 and CDR2: MNHNS and SASEGT. V lost 2 bases and J 0 bases, leaving 11 bases between the germline ends. There are 15 residues in the CDR3.

The chain couples TRBV20-1 to TRBJ1-5, with D possibly matching TRBD1 (5 bases). Germline loops: CDR1 DFQATT, CDR2 SNEGSKA (reference sequence). This CDR3 is 14 amino acids long. V was clipped by 5 bases and J by 11 bases, with 22 bases between them. CDR3 DNA sequence: TGCAGTGCTGGACCAGAAGGGCGGCCGGGGGCCCAGCATTTT. It codes for CSAGPEGRPGAQHF.

This clone has only a few counts. The chain employs TRBV6-5 and TRBJ1-2; the D is unclear. Trimming took off 2 bases at V and 2 bases at J, with 3 bases between the two ends. This CDR3 is 12 amino acids long. The germline V gene encodes CDR1 MNHEY and CDR2 SVGAGI. This CDR3 is CASSYGNYGYTF. The CDR3, as DNA: TGTGCCAGCAGTTACGGGAACTATGGCTACACCTTC.

This chain links TRBV7-9 with TRBJ2-2; D remains ambiguous. CDR1 and CDR2 from the germline V gene are SEHNR and FQNEAQ (reference sequence). CDR3 length: 13 residues. Trimming pared 3 bases from V and 4 bases from J, leaving 6 bases between. CDR3 sequence (DNA): TGTGCCAGCAGCTTGGCCCCCACCGGGGAGCTGTTTTTT. Amino acid sequence: CASSLAPTGELFF.

This clone was seen just once. CDR3 sequence: CSVGREGYGYTF. The CDR3 nucleotides are TGCAGTGTTGGACGGGAGGGCTATGGCTACACCTTC. The V and J genes are TRBV20-1 and TRBJ1-2, with D unresolved. V was shortened by 7 bases and J by 4 bases, with 13 bases between the two germline ends. The CDR3 extends over 12 amino acids. Germline V gene lookup returns CDR1 DFQATT and CDR2 SNEGSKA (reference sequence).

This clone came up once. This chain links TRBV11-3 with TRBJ1-5; the D is unclear. The germline V and J ends were trimmed by 11 bases and 3 bases, with 20 bases remaining between them. The CDR3 has 15 amino acids. Germline assignment: CDR1 SGHNT and CDR2 YENEEA. The CDR3 protein is CAGKEGLGNNQPQHF. CDR3 nucleotide sequence: TGTGCCGGAAAGGAGGGTTTGGGAAACAATCAGCCCCAGCATTTT.

The chain combines TRBV30 with TRBJ1-1, with a weak D call TRBD1 (6 bases). The CDR3 runs 15 residues. Between the trimmed V and J ends, which lost 4 bases and 1 base, there was a span of 16 bases. Germline loops: CDR1 GTSNPN, CDR2 SVGIG (reference sequence). Here the CDR3 DNA reads TGTGCCTGGACCCCTATGGACAGACGGAACACTGAAGCTTTCTTT. It encodes CAWTPMDRRNTEAFF.

Only a few counts were recorded for this clone. The chain uses TRBV20-1 and TRBJ2-7; 7 bases are shared with TRBD1. From germline, CDR1 is DFQATT and CDR2 SNEGSKA (reference sequence). The CDR3 length is 14 residues. Trimming at V came to 3 bases and at J to 5 bases, leaving 10 bases not matched to a gene. CDR3 sequence (DNA): TGCAGTGCTAGGCGGCAGACAGGGACGAACGAGCAGTACTTC. Translated: CSARRQTGTNEQYF.

The chain uses TRBV7-8 and TRBJ1-3; 7 bases fit TRBD1. After removal of 8 bases from V and 2 bases from J, the junction contained 12 bases not matched to a gene. The CDR3 is made up of 16 amino acids. Germline V lookup: CDR1 SGHVS, CDR2 FQNEAQ. CDR3: CASGDQRGQTGNTIYF. The CDR3, as DNA: TGTGCCAGCGGGGATCAGAGGGGGCAGACTGGAAACACCATATATTTT.

The chain couples TRBV6-1 to TRBJ2-2; the match to TRBD1 covers 7 bases. The CDR3 extends over 15 amino acids. V was clipped by 6 bases and J by 5 bases; unmatched bases: 9. Germline-derived CDR1 and CDR2 are MNHNS and SASEGT. The CDR3 here is CASSAGTVMTGELFF. Written as DNA, the CDR3 is TGTGCCAGCAGCGCCGGGACAGTGATGACCGGGGAGCTGTTTTTT.

This chain joins TRBV2 and TRBJ2-2; 7 positions match TRBD1. Germline CDR1 and CDR2: SNHLY and FYNNEI. Trimming removed 5 bases from V and 4 bases from J; junction bases left unmatched: 4. This CDR3 contains 14 residues. CDR3 protein: CASSLRQGTGELFF. CDR3 sequence (DNA): TGTGCCAGCAGTCTCCGACAGGGCACCGGGGAGCTGTTTTTT.

This clone was picked up a small number of times. Other DNA sequences in this specimen translate into the identical CDR3. The chain links TRBV27 to TRBJ2-2; 7 bases match TRBD2. The CDR3 has 18 residues. V was clipped by 7 bases and J by 3 bases; unmatched bases: 17. The germline V gene has CDR1 MNHEY and CDR2 SMNVEV (reference sequence). The CDR3, as DNA: TGTGCCAGCAAAGAAGCTAGGGGCGGGAGTTCTCACACCGGGGAGCTGTTTTTT. Its translation: CASKEARGGSSHTGELFF.

In this sample, this clone is large. The chain carries TRBV6-1 and TRBJ1-6; TRBD1 matches 7 bases. Germline lookup yields CDR1 MNHNS and CDR2 SASEGT. This CDR3 has 16 residues. Trimming at V came to 6 bases and at J to 7 bases, leaving 12 bases not matched to a gene. The CDR3 bases are TGTGCCAGCAGCCTGGGGGGACAGAGGCTCAATTCACCCCTCCACTTT. It is translated as CASSLGGQRLNSPLHF.

The CDR3 DNA reads as TGTGCCAGCAGGGAACAGGGGGCGAACACCGGGGAGCTGTTTTTT. The encoded protein is CASREQGANTGELFF. This chain uses TRBV6-1 with TRBJ2-2; 8 bases match TRBD1. The J segment lost 0 bases and the V segment lost 6 bases, leaving 3 bases of the junction unmatched. In germline, CDR1 is MNHNS, CDR2 SASEGT. This CDR3 comprises 15 residues.

V is TRBV9 and J is TRBJ2-1; 14 nucleotides align to TRBD2. The CDR3 runs to 17 residues. The germline CDR1 and CDR2 sequences are SGDLS and YYNGEE. V shed 3 bases, J shed 1 base, and the junction held 3 bases outside the gene matches. CDR3 region: CASSGGTSGGSYNEQFF. The CDR3 nucleotides are TGTGCCAGCAGCGGCGGGACTAGCGGGGGTTCCTACAATGAGCAGTTCTTC.

This chain uses TRBV6-1 with TRBJ2-7; 9 bases align to TRBD2. With 8 bases clipped from V and 7 bases from J, the junction kept 6 bases outside the gene matches. Looked up from germline, CDR1 is MNHNS and CDR2 is SASEGT. There are 12 residues in the CDR3. As DNA, the CDR3 is TGTGCCAGCTTAGCGGGAGTGGGAGAGCAGTACTTC. As protein: CASLAGVGEQYF.

V and J are TRBV29-1 and TRBJ2-3; D perhaps matches TRBD2 (6 bases). Trimming took 1 base from V and 5 from J, leaving 19 bases between them. The CDR3 length is 16 residues. Germline values: CDR1 SQVTM, CDR2 ANQGSEA. The CDR3, as DNA: TGCAGCGTTGAAGGCCGGGAGTCATTGGAGGGAGATACGCAGTATTTT. This codes for CSVEGRESLEGDTQYF.

This clone was seen more than once but under ten times. This sequence joins TRBV6-1 and TRBJ1-2; D gene uncertain. Per germline, CDR1 MNHNS and CDR2 SASEGT. Trimming left V 1 base short and J 2 bases short, with 5 bases between. This CDR3 has 13 residues. The chain's CDR3 is CASSEVVNYGYTF. The CDR3 region has the DNA TGTGCCAGCAGTGAAGTCGTGAACTATGGCTACACCTTC.

This rearrangement joins TRBV5-1 to TRBJ1-2, with unresolved D. The V end lost 0 bases, the J end lost 3 bases, and 6 bases lay between the germline ends. The CDR3 covers 13 residues. Germline V gene lookup returns CDR1 SGHRS and CDR2 YFSETQ. CDR3 sequence reads: CASSLGEYYGYTF. CDR3 nucleotide sequence: TGCGCCAGCAGCTTGGGGGAGTACTATGGCTACACCTTC.

This clone has a handful of counts. The chain recombines TRBV6-1 with TRBJ2-7; TRBD2 matches at 7 bases. The CDR3 runs 15 residues. Per germline, CDR1 MNHNS and CDR2 SASEGT. V was pared by 3 bases and J by 2 bases, with 7 bases of the junction left unmatched. This chain's CDR3 is CASSDGGSPPYEQYF. CDR3 DNA sequence: TGTGCCAGCAGTGACGGGGGGAGCCCCCCCTACGAGCAGTACTTC.

This clone has more than one count but fewer than ten. The rearrangement links TRBV6-1 to TRBJ2-5, with D perhaps matching TRBD1 (5 bases). The CDR3 length is 14 residues. Trimming took off 5 bases at V and 4 bases at J, with 14 bases between the two ends. Germline V lookup: CDR1 MNHNS, CDR2 SASEGT. The CDR3 loop reads CASSHRRDGETQYF. The DNA of the CDR3 is TGTGCCAGCAGTCATCGCAGGGATGGAGAGACCCAGTACTTC.

This clone was detected a few times. This rearrangement joins TRBV5-1 to TRBJ2-1; D is unresolved. Germline lookup yields CDR1 SGHRS and CDR2 YFSETQ. The germline V and J ends were trimmed by 3 bases and 8 bases, with 6 bases remaining between them. The CDR3 has 11 amino acids. CDR3 protein: CASSYGYEQFF. The CDR3 bases are TGCGCCAGCAGCTATGGCTATGAGCAGTTCTTC.

This clone showed up many times. V and J are TRBV12-3 or TRBV12-4 and TRBJ2-1; D is ambiguous. V lost 6 bases, J lost 5 bases, and 17 bases lay in between. This CDR3 has 15 amino acids. The CDR3 DNA sequence: TGTGCCAGCAGCCCCTCGGGTTTGGCAAACAATGAGCAGTTCTTC. Translated: CASSPSGLANNEQFF.

V usage is TRBV2 and J usage is TRBJ1-4; perhaps TRBD1 as D (6 bases). The CDR3 is made up of 14 amino acids. Trimming removed 4 bases at V and 6 bases at J, with 12 bases between. Germline loops: CDR1 SNHLY, CDR2 FYNNEI. The CDR3 bases are TGTGCCAGCAGTGCTTCGGCAGGGGATGAAAAACTGTTTTTT. Its protein product is CASSASAGDEKLFF.